This entry lists 27 T cell receptor beta chains sequenced from one sample in a study of blood T cell repertoires in COVID-19 (dated by TCRdb to 2020 to 2022). The library was made by the immunoSEQ multiplex PCR assay. Imported from immuneACCESS, the table was reduced by TCRdb to in-frame sequences with V and J called. These copies leave out some clones; in studies compared against another copy, an unresolved V gene accounts for under half, and the cause of the remainder is not known. This sample comprises more than 85,000 clones, less than 85% of them detected only once. Together, the top ten hold 15% to 20% of the sample. Specimen: peripheral blood. These receptors all come from a woman aged 55 to 70 with acute or convalescent COVID-19.

The CDR3 protein is CASSSDRVGSPLHF. DNA for the CDR3: TGCGCCAGCAGCTCGGACAGGGTCGGGTCACCCCTCCACTTT. The chain couples TRBV5-1 to TRBJ1-6; 8 bases fit TRBD1. After removal of 3 bases from V and 10 bases from J, the junction contained 6 bases not matched to a gene. The CDR3 is 14 residues long. The germline V gene encodes CDR1 SGHRS and CDR2 YFSETQ. The whole variable domain, filled in from reference TRBV5-1 and TRBJ1-6, reads KAGVTQTPRYLIKTRGQQVTLSCSPISGHRSVSWYQQTPGQGLQFLFEYFSETQRNKGNFPGRFSGRQFSNSRSEMNVSTLELGDSALYLCASSSDRVGSPLHFGNGTRLTVT.

CDR3 DNA sequence: TGTGCCAGCAGTTCTACTATCTACGGCTACACCTTC. Translation: CASSSTIYGYTF. The chain joins TRBV28 to TRBJ1-2, with D unresolved. Germline CDR1 and CDR2: MDHEN and SYDVKM. V was pared by 4 bases and J by 8 bases, with 11 bases between. There are 12 residues in the CDR3.

The chain couples TRBV28 to TRBJ1-2, with 8 bases fitting TRBD1. V was pared by 2 bases and J by 4 bases, with 3 bases of the junction left unmatched. The CDR3 sequence is 14 residues long. Germline V gives CDR1 MDHEN, CDR2 SYDVKM. The CDR3 DNA is TGTGCCAGCAGTTTACAGGGGGCGCCCTATGGCTACACCTTC. Protein sequence: CASSLQGAPYGYTF.

DNA of the CDR3: TGTGCCAGCAGCCAAGTACTACTCTATGGCGGGAACATTCAGTACTTC. It translates to CASSQVLLYGGNIQYF. The chain carries TRBV3-1 (or the pseudogene TRBV3-2) and TRBJ2-4, with a possible D match to TRBD2 (5 bases). CDR1 is LGHDT and CDR2 is YNNKEL in the germline V gene (reference sequence). Deletions cut 1 base from V and 7 bases from J, with 17 bases between. This CDR3 is 16 amino acids long.

A few counts support this clone. The chain employs TRBV6-5 and TRBJ2-7; the D gene is possibly TRBD2 (5 bases). Germline lookup yields CDR1 MNHEY and CDR2 SVGAGI. V gave up 0 bases and J gave up 1 base, with 13 bases separating them. This CDR3 contains 16 residues. The DNA of the CDR3 is TGTGCCAGCAGTTACTCGGCTAGCTTAGTTTCCTACGAGCAGTACTTC. Translation gives CASSYSASLVSYEQYF.

V gene TRBV7-9 combines with J gene TRBJ2-1; 12 positions agree with TRBD2. Germline CDR1 reads SEHNR; CDR2 reads FQNEAQ (reference sequence). The CDR3 length is 14 residues. The junction had 5 bases not matched to a gene; V was cut back by 8 bases and J by 6 bases. The CDR3 sequence: CASSLAGGPNEQFF. DNA for the CDR3: TGTGCCAGCTCCCTAGCGGGGGGGCCCAATGAGCAGTTCTTC.

On this clone itself: Other nucleotide sequences in the sample specify the same CDR3. V is TRBV7-2 and J is TRBJ2-7; maybe TRBD1 (5 bases). Trimming took 1 base from V and 4 from J, leaving 11 bases between them. Germline CDR1 and CDR2: SGHTA and FQGNSA. This CDR3 has 14 residues. CDR3 amino acids: CASSLVWQGYEQYF. DNA of the CDR3: TGTGCCAGCAGCTTAGTCTGGCAGGGTTACGAGCAGTACTTC. The full variable domain, rest sourced from reference TRBV7-2 and TRBJ2-7, is GAGVSQSPSNKVTEKGKDVELRCDPISGHTALYWYRQSLGQGLEFLIYFQGNSAPDKSGLPSDRFSAERTGGSVSTLTIQRTQQEDSAVYLCASSLVWQGYEQYFGPGTRLTVT.

The gene calls are TRBV27 and TRBJ2-7; tentatively, D is TRBD1 (6 bases). The CDR3 covers 15 residues. V lost 6 bases, J lost 2 bases, and 17 bases lay in between. The germline CDR1 and CDR2 sequences are MNHEY and SMNVEV (reference sequence). The CDR3 DNA sequence: TGTGCCAGCAGACGCACCAGGGGTCTAACCTACGAGCAGTACTTC. The encoded protein is CASRRTRGLTYEQYF.

The gene calls are TRBV6-5 and TRBJ1-2; D might be TRBD1 (6 bases). CDR1 is MNHEY and CDR2 is SVGAGI in the germline V gene. CDR3 length: 15 amino acids. The V end lost 8 bases, the J end lost 6 bases, and 22 bases lay between the germline ends. DNA for the CDR3: TGTGCCAGCGTGGGGTCGGACAGCCTGCTCAATGGCTACACCTTC. This codes for CASVGSDSLLNGYTF.

The table lists this clone with a few counts. The V call is TRBV10-3, the J call TRBJ2-5; D gene ambiguous. V shed 2 bases and J shed 7 bases, with 8 bases lying between them. This CDR3 is built from 12 residues. Germline-derived CDR1 and CDR2 are ENHRY and SYGVKD. The CDR3 DNA sequence: TGTGCCATCAGTGAGGACTCTAGGACCCAGTACTTC. Its translation: CAISEDSRTQYF.

The CDR3 protein is CASSESGLRNSPLHF. The CDR3 coding sequence is TGTGCCAGCAGTGAATCCGGACTCCGGAATTCACCCCTCCACTTT. The V gene is TRBV25-1, the J gene TRBJ1-6; no reliable D call. Germline values: CDR1 MGHDK, CDR2 SYGVNS. The ends were cut back, 1 base at V and 7 bases at J, with 11 bases in the middle. This CDR3 is 15 amino acids long. Filled out from reference TRBV25-1 and TRBJ1-6, the complete variable domain reads EADIYQTPRYLVIGTGKKITLECSQTMGHDKMYWYQQDPGMELHLIHYSYGVNSTEKGDLSSESTVSRIRTEHFPLTLESARPSHTSQYLCASSESGLRNSPLHFGNGTRLTVT.

The V and J genes are TRBV27 and TRBJ2-7; possible D gene TRBD2, 6 bases. CDR1 and CDR2 from the germline V gene are MNHEY and SMNVEV (reference sequence). Trimming took 6 bases from V and 7 from J, leaving 13 bases between them. This CDR3 contains 12 residues. The CDR3 here is CASRPVAGEQYF. Written as DNA, the CDR3 is TGTGCCAGCAGACCCGTGGCGGGAGAGCAGTACTTC.

The chain links TRBV2 to TRBJ1-2, with a possible D match to TRBD1 (6 bases). Trimming cost V 5 bases and J 2 bases, with 9 bases left between them. Germline CDR1 reads SNHLY; CDR2 reads FYNNEI. CDR3 size: 13 residues. CDR3 nucleotide sequence: TGTGCCAGCAGTAGGGACAAGAACTATGGCTACACCTTC. This sequence encodes CASSRDKNYGYTF. The full variable domain, rest sourced from reference TRBV2 and TRBJ1-2, is EPEVTQTPSHQVTQMGQEVILRCVPISNHLYFYWYRQILGQKVEFLVSFYNNEISEKSEIFDDQFSVERPDGSNFTLKIRSTKLEDSAMYFCASSRDKNYGYTFGSGTRLTVV.

The chain carries TRBV19 and TRBJ1-5, with TRBD1 identical over 7 bases. In germline, CDR1 is LNHDA, CDR2 SQIVND (reference sequence). CDR3 length equals 15 residues. The junction had 11 bases not matched to a gene; V was cut back by 6 bases and J by 6 bases. The CDR3 sequence is CASSRQGPMIQPQHF. The CDR3 coding sequence is TGTGCCAGTAGCCGACAGGGACCCATGATTCAGCCCCAGCATTTT.

V gene TRBV12-3 or TRBV12-4 combines with J gene TRBJ2-5, with TRBD1 as a possible D gene (5 bases). The CDR3 runs to 13 residues. Trimming removed 4 bases at V and 3 bases at J, with 9 bases between. The DNA for the CDR3 is TGTGCCAGCAGTTCACAGGCAAAAGAGACCCAGTACTTC. Translating gives CASSSQAKETQYF.

In its sample, this clone was seen a few times. The genes are TRBV20-1 and TRBJ1-2, with a tentative D call TRBD1 (5 bases). CDR3 length equals 13 residues. Trimming shortened V by 3 bases and J by 14 bases, and 22 bases separated the two germline ends. Looked up from germline, CDR1 is DFQATT and CDR2 is SNEGSKA (reference sequence). CDR3 sequence: CSASAQGGDGWTF. Written as DNA, the CDR3 is TGCAGTGCTAGTGCTCAGGGTGGAGATGGGTGGACCTTC.

The chain recombines TRBV5-1 with TRBJ2-1; 9 bases match TRBD2. There are 16 residues in the CDR3. V was clipped by 4 bases and J by 8 bases; unmatched bases: 13. Looked up from germline, CDR1 is SGHRS and CDR2 is YFSETQ. The CDR3 reads CASSQTTGTSMDEQFF. The CDR3 region has the DNA TGCGCCAGCAGCCAAACGACAGGGACTAGCATGGATGAGCAGTTCTTC.

The V call is TRBV5-1, the J call TRBJ1-1, with D uncertain. V lost 4 bases and J lost 4, with 14 bases in between. CDR3 length equals 14 residues. Germline values: CDR1 SGHRS, CDR2 YFSETQ. CDR3 in DNA: TGCGCCAGCAGCCCGTCGGGAGGGTCCACTGAAGCTTTCTTT. Protein product: CASSPSGGSTEAFF. Supplemented by reference TRBV5-1 and TRBJ1-1, the full variable domain reads KAGVTQTPRYLIKTRGQQVTLSCSPISGHRSVSWYQQTPGQGLQFLFEYFSETQRNKGNFPGRFSGRQFSNSRSEMNVSTLELGDSALYLCASSPSGGSTEAFFGQGTRLTVV.

The V gene is TRBV28, the J gene TRBJ1-4; the match to TRBD1 covers 9 bases. Germline trimming cut 2 bases from V and 8 bases from J; bases unmatched to any gene: 6. This CDR3 region has 15 residues. Germline V gene data show CDR1 as MDHEN and CDR2 as SYDVKM. The CDR3 loop reads CASSLPGQGGEKLFF. CDR3 sequence (DNA): TGTGCCAGCAGTTTACCGGGACAGGGAGGGGAAAAACTGTTTTTT.

The rearrangement joins TRBV6-5 to TRBJ1-2, with D tentatively TRBD1 (6 bases). Between the trimmed V and J ends, which lost 6 bases and 5 bases, there was a span of 13 bases. From germline, CDR1 is MNHEY and CDR2 SVGAGI. This CDR3 has 13 amino acids. The CDR3 loop reads CASRPGTLYGYTF. CDR3 nucleotide sequence: TGTGCCAGCAGGCCTGGGACACTTTATGGCTACACCTTC.

Of note for this clone: This same CDR3 is encoded by further DNA sequences in the sample. V gene TRBV5-1 combines with J gene TRBJ2-7; 7 nucleotides agree with TRBD2. J gave up 4 bases and V 0 bases, and 4 bases lay outside the gene matches. This CDR3 contains 14 residues. Germline CDR1 is SGHRS and CDR2 is YFSETQ. The CDR3 coding sequence is TGCGCCAGCAGCTTGGATTTGGGGGGGTACGAGCAGTACTTC. It encodes CASSLDLGGYEQYF.

The V and J genes are TRBV3-1 (or the pseudogene TRBV3-2) and TRBJ2-7, with TRBD2 as a possible D gene (6 bases). The CDR3 is 13 amino acids. The germline V and J ends were trimmed by 5 bases and 2 bases, with 10 bases remaining between them. Per germline, CDR1 LGHDT and CDR2 YNNKEL (reference sequence). The CDR3: CASSLAVPYEQYF. CDR3 bases: TGTGCCAGCAGCTTAGCGGTACCCTACGAGCAGTACTTC.

The chain couples TRBV15 to TRBJ2-7, with 9 bases that match TRBD2. The CDR3 totals 13 residues. The ends lost 9 bases at V and 1 base at J; junction bases unmatched: 4. Per germline, CDR1 LNHNV and CDR2 YYDKDF (reference sequence). In DNA, the CDR3 is TGTGCCACAGGGGCGGGGGGGTCCTACGAGCAGTACTTC. It translates to CATGAGGSYEQYF.

This sequence joins TRBV30 and TRBJ2-7; no clear D. V lost 0 bases, J lost 5 bases, and 14 bases lay in between. CDR3 size: 14 residues. Looked up from germline, CDR1 is GTSNPN and CDR2 is SVGIG (reference sequence). CDR3 in amino acids: CAWSVFTLVHEQYF. CDR3 DNA: TGTGCCTGGAGTGTATTTACTCTCGTCCACGAGCAGTACTTC.

This rearrangement joins TRBV3-1 (or the pseudogene TRBV3-2) to TRBJ2-3; 7 bases line up with TRBD2. Germline CDR1 and CDR2: LGHDT and YNNKEL (reference sequence). This CDR3 comprises 13 residues. V lost 4 bases to trimming and J lost 4 bases; unmatched junction nucleotides: 2. CDR3 amino acids: CASSRSGADTQYF. CDR3 bases: TGTGCCAGCAGCCGGAGCGGGGCAGATACGCAGTATTTT.

This clone was detected a few times. The V call is TRBV18, the J call TRBJ2-1; D might be TRBD2 (6 bases). The V end lost 0 bases, the J end lost 11 bases, and 8 bases lay between the germline ends. The germline V gene has CDR1 KGHSH and CDR2 LQKENI. This CDR3 spans 12 amino acids. The CDR3 sequence: CASSPPLAQQFF. In DNA form, the CDR3 reads TGTGCCAGCTCACCACCCCTAGCGCAGCAGTTCTTC.

The genes are TRBV30 and TRBJ2-1; D remains unclear. Deletions cut 1 base from V and 8 bases from J, with 12 bases between. The CDR3 extends over 13 amino acids. Germline V gene data show CDR1 as GTSNPN and CDR2 as SVGIG (reference sequence). CDR3 nucleotides: TGTGCCTGGAGTGAAGTAAACCCAGATGAGCAGTTCTTC. Residues: CAWSEVNPDEQFF.